The T cell receptor (beta chain) described here comes from a study of technical replicates of blood from a few donors. This CDR3 has 14 residues. Per the germline V gene, CDR1 is SGHDT and CDR2 is YYEEEE. Trimming took off 1 base at V and 4 bases at J, with 11 bases between the two ends. Sequenced by immunoSEQ multiplex PCR; TCRdb stores in-frame clones only, minus some. Here the sample spans about 74,000 clones, about 89% being singletons. This sequence joins TRBV5-6 and TRBJ1-2; D unresolved. Sequencing used T cells isolated from PBMCs. The TCR sequence derives from a human donor in good health. The CDR3 DNA follows: TGTGCCAGCAGCTTGTTCGGGAAACTCTATGGCTACACCTTC. It specifies CASSLFGKLYGYTF.